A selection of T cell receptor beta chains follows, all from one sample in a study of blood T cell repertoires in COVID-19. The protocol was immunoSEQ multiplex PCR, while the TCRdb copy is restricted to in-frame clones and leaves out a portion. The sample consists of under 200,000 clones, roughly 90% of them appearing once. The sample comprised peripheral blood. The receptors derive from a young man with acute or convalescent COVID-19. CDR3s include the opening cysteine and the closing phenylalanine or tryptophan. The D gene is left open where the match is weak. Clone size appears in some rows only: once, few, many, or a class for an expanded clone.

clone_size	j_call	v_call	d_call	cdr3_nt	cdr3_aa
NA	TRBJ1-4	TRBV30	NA	TGTGCCTGGAGTGTCACAGCCGAAAAACTGTTTTTT	CAWSVTAEKLFF
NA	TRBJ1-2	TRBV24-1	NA	TGTGCCACCAGTGATTTGTTGGCAGCGAAGTACTATGGCTACACCTTC	CATSDLLAAKYYGYTF
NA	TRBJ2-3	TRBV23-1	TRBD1	TGCGCCAGCAGTCAATCCGAATCTAAACAGGACAGGACCGAGGATACGCAGTATTTT	CASSQSESKQDRTEDTQYF
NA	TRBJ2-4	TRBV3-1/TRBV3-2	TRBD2	TGTGCCAGCAGTCCTAGGGATAAGCGGGGGAATGGAAACATTCAGTACTTC	CASSPRDKRGNGNIQYF
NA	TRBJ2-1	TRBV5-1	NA	TGCGCCAGCAGCTCCCCGAGGGGGGGGGACGCGGGAGATGAGCAGTTCTTC	CASSSPRGGDAGDEQFF
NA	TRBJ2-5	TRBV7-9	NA	TGTGCCAGCAGCTTCAGGGCCGTCGAGACCCAGTACTTC	CASSFRAVETQYF
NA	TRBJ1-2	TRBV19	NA	TGTGCCAGTAGTACCACAGGCTCTGGCTACACCTTC	CASSTTGSGYTF
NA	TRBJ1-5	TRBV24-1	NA	TGTGCCACCAGCTCATCCCACCCGACAGGAGGGCATTTT	CATSSSHPTGGHF
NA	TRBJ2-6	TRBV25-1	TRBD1	TGTGCCAGCAGTGAAGACAGGGGGCCGGGGGCCAACGTCCTGACTTTC	CASSEDRGPGANVLTF
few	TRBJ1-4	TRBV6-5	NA	TGTGCCAGCAGCCTCGCGACAGGAAACCTTGAAAAACTGTTTTTT	CASSLATGNLEKLFF
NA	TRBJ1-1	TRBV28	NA	TGTGCCAGCACCACAGACCGCACTGAAGCTTTCTTT	CASTTDRTEAFF
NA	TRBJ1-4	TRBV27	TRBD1	TGTGCCAGCAGACAAGACTCCCAACAGGGGTTCCCGAATGAAAAACTGTTTTTT	CASRQDSQQGFPNEKLFF
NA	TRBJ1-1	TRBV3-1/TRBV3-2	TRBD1	TGTGCCAGCAGCCAAGATCAGGGGGCGAGGGCTTTCTTT	CASSQDQGARAFF
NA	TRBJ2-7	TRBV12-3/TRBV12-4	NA	TGTGCCAGCAGTTGGACTGCCGTCTACGAGCAGTACTTC	CASSWTAVYEQYF
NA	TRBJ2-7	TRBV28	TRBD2	TGTGCCAGCCACCCCCCTAGCGGATTACCCTACGAGCAGTACTTC	CASHPPSGLPYEQYF
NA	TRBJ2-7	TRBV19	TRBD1	TGTGCCAGTAGTGCAACCGGGACAGGGGTCTCCTACGAGCAGTACTTC	CASSATGTGVSYEQYF
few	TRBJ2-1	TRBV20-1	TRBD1	TGCAGTGCTAGTTATTGGGACAGGGACTTGAATGAGCAGTTCTTC	CSASYWDRDLNEQFF
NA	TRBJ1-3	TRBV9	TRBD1	TGTGCCAGCAGCTCCCGACAGGGCCTCTCTGGAAACACCATATATTTT	CASSSRQGLSGNTIYF
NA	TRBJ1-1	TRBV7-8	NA	TGTGCCAGCAGCTTAGAAAGGAGGACAGACGAAGCTTTCTTT	CASSLERRTDEAFF
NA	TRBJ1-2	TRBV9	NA	TGTGCCAGCAGCCCATTAACCCCCGAGTACTATGGCTACACCTTC	CASSPLTPEYYGYTF
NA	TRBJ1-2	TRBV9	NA	TGTGCCAGCAGCGTAAGGGGGAACTATGGCTACACCTTC	CASSVRGNYGYTF
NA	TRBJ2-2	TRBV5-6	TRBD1	TGTGCCAGCAGCTGGGGACAGGTGGACACCGGGGAGCTGTTTTTT	CASSWGQVDTGELFF
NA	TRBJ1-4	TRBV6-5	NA	TGTGCCAGCAGCCTCGTCGGGAAACTGTTTTTT	CASSLVGKLFF
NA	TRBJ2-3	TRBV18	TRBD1	TGTGCCAGCTCACCTCGAGACAGGGGCACAGATACGCAGTATTTT	CASSPRDRGTDTQYF
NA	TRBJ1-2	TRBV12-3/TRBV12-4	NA	TGTGCCAGCAGTTTAGTCAGGGAACAAGGCTACACCTTC	CASSLVREQGYTF
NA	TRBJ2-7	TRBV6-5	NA	TGTGCCAGCAGGAGCACTACGCTCTACGAGCAGTACTTC	CASRSTTLYEQYF
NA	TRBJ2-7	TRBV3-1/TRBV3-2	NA	TGTGCCAGCAGCCTCGACAGTTCCTACGAGCAGTACTTC	CASSLDSSYEQYF
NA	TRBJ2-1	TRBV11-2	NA	TGTGCCAGCAGCTCAGCCACCGGGACTTCGAATGAGCAGTTCTTC	CASSSATGTSNEQFF
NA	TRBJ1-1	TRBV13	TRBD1	TGTGCCAGCAACCAACAGGGGGGTAAGACTGAAGCTTTCTTT	CASNQQGGKTEAFF
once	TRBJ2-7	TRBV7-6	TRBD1	TGTGCCAGCAGCTCCACGTGGGGACAGGGGGATTACGAGCAGTACTTC	CASSSTWGQGDYEQYF
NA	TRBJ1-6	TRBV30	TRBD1	TGTGCCTGGGCCGGGACAGGGGGTCTAATTATAACTAATTCACCCCTCCACTTT	CAWAGTGGLIITNSPLHF
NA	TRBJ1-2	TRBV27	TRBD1	TGTGCCAGCAGCCCCTCAGGGGGCCATGGCTACACCTTC	CASSPSGGHGYTF
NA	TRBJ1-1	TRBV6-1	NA	TGTGCCAGCAGTGAAGCTACCAGGGGTGGGTCTTCAGCTTTCTTT	CASSEATRGGSSAFF
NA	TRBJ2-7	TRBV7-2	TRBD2	TGTGCCAGCAGCTCACGGACTAGCGGTTTTTACGAGCAGTACTTC	CASSSRTSGFYEQYF
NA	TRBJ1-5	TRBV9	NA	TGTGCCAGCAGCGGCCGGGGAGGGAGCAATCAGCCCCAGCATTTT	CASSGRGGSNQPQHF
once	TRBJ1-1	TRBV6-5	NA	TGTGCCAGCAGTACCCCGGTCACTGAAGCTTTCTTT	CASSTPVTEAFF
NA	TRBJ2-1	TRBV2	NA	TGTGCCGCAGGGCGACACCACTCCTACAATGAGCAGTTCTTC	CAAGRHHSYNEQFF
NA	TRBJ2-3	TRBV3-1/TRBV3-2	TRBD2	TGTGCCAGCAGCCAAGATGGGGGGGATTCTCAACTCGATACGCAGTATTTT	CASSQDGGDSQLDTQYF
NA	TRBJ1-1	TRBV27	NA	TGTGCCAGCAGTGATCTAGGGAGTAACACTGAAGCTTTCTTT	CASSDLGSNTEAFF
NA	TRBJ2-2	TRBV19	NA	TGTGCCAGTACTTTCGCGGGCAGGCGATTAACGAACACCGGGGAGCTGTTTTTT	CASTFAGRRLTNTGELFF
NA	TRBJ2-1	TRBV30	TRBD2	TGTGCCTGGGGGGGACTAGCGGGAGTTAGCGGTCATGAGCAGTTCTTC	CAWGGLAGVSGHEQFF
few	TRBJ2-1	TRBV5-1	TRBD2	TGCGCCAGCAGCCCGGGACTAGCGGGATACAATGAGCAGTTCTTC	CASSPGLAGYNEQFF
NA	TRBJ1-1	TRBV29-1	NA	TGCAGCGTTGGACAGCGTATGAACACTGAAGCTTTCTTT	CSVGQRMNTEAFF
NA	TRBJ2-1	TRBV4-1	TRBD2	TGCGCCAGCAGCTTTAGCGGGGGCTACAATGAGCAGTTCTTC	CASSFSGGYNEQFF
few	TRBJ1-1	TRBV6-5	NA	TGTGCCAGCAGTACATTAACAGGCCTCGGGGCTTTCTTT	CASSTLTGLGAFF
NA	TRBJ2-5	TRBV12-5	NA	TGTGCTAGTGGTTTGTGGCCTCGAGAGACCCAGTACTTC	CASGLWPRETQYF
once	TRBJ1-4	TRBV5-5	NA	TGTGCCAGCAGCCGTCGGGAGGGTATTAGTGAAAAACTGTTTTTT	CASSRREGISEKLFF
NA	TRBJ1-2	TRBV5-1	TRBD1	TGCGCCAGCAGCGAGGACAGGGGAGTCTATGGCTACACCTTC	CASSEDRGVYGYTF
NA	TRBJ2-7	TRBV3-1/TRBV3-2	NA	TGTGCCAGCAGCCAAAGAGAGGGCTACGAGCAGTACTTC	CASSQREGYEQYF
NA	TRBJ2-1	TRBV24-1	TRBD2	TGTGCCACCAGTCGTCGACTAGCGGGAGGGCCGGGTGAGCAGTTCTTC	CATSRRLAGGPGEQFF
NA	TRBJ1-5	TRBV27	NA	TGTGCCAGCAGTTTTCGCAGGGGAAGCAATCAGCCCCAGCATTTT	CASSFRRGSNQPQHF
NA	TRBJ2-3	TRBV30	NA	TGTGCCTGGAGTGGGCAGGGGCAGCAGTATTTT	CAWSGQGQQYF
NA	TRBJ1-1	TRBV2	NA	TGTGCCAGCAGGAGGACAACCTCAGCCATTTGGGGCACTGAAGCTTTCTTT	CASRRTTSAIWGTEAFF
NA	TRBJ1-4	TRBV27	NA	TGTGCCAGCAGCCTACCGCCCCCCTTTCGGGAAAAACTGTTTTTT	CASSLPPPFREKLFF
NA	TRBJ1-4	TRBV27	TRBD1	TGTGCCAGCAGGACAGGGGGTATGACTAATGAAAAACTGTTTTTT	CASRTGGMTNEKLFF